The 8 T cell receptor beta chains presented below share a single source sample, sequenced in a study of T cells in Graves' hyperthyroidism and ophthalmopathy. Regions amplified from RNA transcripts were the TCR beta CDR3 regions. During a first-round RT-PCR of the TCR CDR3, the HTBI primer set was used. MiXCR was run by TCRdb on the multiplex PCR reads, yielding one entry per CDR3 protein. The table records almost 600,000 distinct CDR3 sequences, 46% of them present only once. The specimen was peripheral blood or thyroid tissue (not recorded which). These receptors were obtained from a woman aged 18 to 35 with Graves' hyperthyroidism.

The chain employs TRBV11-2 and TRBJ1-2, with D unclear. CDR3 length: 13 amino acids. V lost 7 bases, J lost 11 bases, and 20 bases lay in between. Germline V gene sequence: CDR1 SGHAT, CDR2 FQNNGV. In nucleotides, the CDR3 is TGTGCCAGCATCCTACTAGCGGGATGGGGATACACCTTC. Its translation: CASILLAGWGYTF.

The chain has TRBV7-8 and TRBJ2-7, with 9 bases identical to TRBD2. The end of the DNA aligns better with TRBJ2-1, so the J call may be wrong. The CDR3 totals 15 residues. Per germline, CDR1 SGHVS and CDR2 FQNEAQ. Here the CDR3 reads CASSRLAGAPDEQFF. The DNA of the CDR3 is TGTGCCAGCAGCAGATTAGCGGGAGCACCCGATGAGCAGTTCTTC.

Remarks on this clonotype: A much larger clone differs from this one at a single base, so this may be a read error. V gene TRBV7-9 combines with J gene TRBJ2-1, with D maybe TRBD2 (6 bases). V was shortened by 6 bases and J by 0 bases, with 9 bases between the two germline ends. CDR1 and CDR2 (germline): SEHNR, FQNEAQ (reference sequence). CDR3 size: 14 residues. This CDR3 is CASSPSASYNEQFF. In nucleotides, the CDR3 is TGTGCCAGCAGTCCTAGCGCCTCCTACAATGAGCAGTTCTTC.

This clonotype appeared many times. The CDR3 nucleotides are TGTGCCAGCAGTTTAATTGATGGTAACTATGGCTACACCTTC. This encodes CASSLIDGNYGYTF. The rearrangement links TRBV2 to TRBJ1-2; no reliable D call. Between the trimmed V and J ends, which lost 5 bases and 1 base, there was a span of 11 bases. CDR1 is SNHLY and CDR2 is FYNNEI in the germline V gene. CDR3 length equals 14 residues.

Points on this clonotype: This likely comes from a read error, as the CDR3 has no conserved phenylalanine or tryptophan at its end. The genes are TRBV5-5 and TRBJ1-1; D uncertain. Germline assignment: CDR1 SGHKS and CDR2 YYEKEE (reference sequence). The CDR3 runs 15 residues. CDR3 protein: CASSLGIGKPTEAFL. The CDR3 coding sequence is TGCGCCAGCAGCTTGGGAATAGGGAAGCCCACTGAAGCTTTCCTT.

The CDR3 nucleotides read TGCAGCGTTATCGGACAGGGCGCGACTGAAGCTTTCTTT. This translates into CSVIGQGATEAFF. The genes are TRBV29-1 and TRBJ1-1; TRBD1 agrees at 8 bases. CDR3 size: 13 residues. V was clipped by 5 bases and J by 5 bases; unmatched bases: 7. CDR1 and CDR2 (germline): SQVTM, ANQGSEA.

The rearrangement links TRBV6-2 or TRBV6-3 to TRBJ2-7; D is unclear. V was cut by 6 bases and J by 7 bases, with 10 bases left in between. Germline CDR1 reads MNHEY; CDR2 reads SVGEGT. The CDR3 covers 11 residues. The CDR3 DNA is TGTGCCAGCAGGGATTACAATGAGCAGTACTTC. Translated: CASRDYNEQYF.

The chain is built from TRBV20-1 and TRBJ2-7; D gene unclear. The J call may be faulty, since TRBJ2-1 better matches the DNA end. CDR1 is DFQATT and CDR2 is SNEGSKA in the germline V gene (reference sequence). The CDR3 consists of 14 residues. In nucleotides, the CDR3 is TGCAGTGCGAGTCCAAACCAGCTCTACAATGAGCAGTTCTTC. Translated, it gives CSASPNQLYNEQFF.